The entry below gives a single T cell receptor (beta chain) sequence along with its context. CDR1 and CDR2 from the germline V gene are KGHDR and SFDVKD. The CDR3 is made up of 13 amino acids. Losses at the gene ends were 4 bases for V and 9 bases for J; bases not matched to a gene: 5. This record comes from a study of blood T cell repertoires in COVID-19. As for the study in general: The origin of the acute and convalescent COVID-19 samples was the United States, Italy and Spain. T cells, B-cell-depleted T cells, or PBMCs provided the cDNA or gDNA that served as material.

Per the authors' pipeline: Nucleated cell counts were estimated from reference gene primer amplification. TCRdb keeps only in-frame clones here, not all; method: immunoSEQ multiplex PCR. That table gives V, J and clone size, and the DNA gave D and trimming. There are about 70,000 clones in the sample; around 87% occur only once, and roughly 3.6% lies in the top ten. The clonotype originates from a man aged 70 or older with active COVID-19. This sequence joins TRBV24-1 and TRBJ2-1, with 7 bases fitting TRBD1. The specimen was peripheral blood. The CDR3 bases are TGTGCCACCAGTGAGCCCGACAGGGCTGAGCAGTTCTTC. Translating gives CATSEPDRAEQFF.